Each of the 18 T cell receptor beta chains below was sequenced from the same sample in a study of blood T cell repertoires in COVID-19 (dated by TCRdb to 2020 to 2021). The library came from the immunoSEQ multiplex PCR assay. TCRdb provides this immuneACCESS table in a form limited to in-frame rearrangements. Some clones are lacking; in checked studies, under half of them reflect an unresolved V gene, and why the rest are absent is not known. This sample has 390,000 or so clones in its table, and 80% to 90% of those were observed once. Of the sample, 10% is held by the ten largest clones. Sequencing input: PBMCs or T cells enriched from blood (not recorded which). The receptors were gathered from a woman aged 50 to 65 who had recovered from COVID-19.

This clone has a single count. V usage is TRBV7-2 and J usage is TRBJ1-1, with TRBD1 matching 7 bases. J lost 5 bases, V lost 4 bases, and 13 bases had no gene match. This CDR3 comprises 16 residues. Germline lookup yields CDR1 SGHTA and CDR2 FQGNSA. CDR3 nucleotides: TGTGCCAGCAGCTCCGGGACAGCAAGAATGATTACTGAAGCTTTCTTT. This encodes CASSSGTARMITEAFF.

This clone was found a few times. J is TRBJ1-1 and V is TRBV12-5; 7 nucleotides line up with TRBD1. V was pared by 6 bases and J by 4 bases, with 8 bases of the junction left unmatched. Germline CDR1 reads LGHNT; CDR2 reads FRNRAP. This CDR3 has 14 amino acids. This CDR3 is CASGFFTGVTEAFF. As DNA, the CDR3 is TGTGCTAGTGGCTTTTTTACAGGGGTCACTGAAGCTTTCTTT.

This chain joins TRBV9 and TRBJ2-6; D call uncertain. CDR1 and CDR2 (germline): SGDLS, YYNGEE. The germline V and J ends were trimmed by 0 bases and 1 base, with 5 bases remaining between them. This CDR3 has 15 amino acids. DNA for the CDR3: TGTGCCAGCAGCGTAGACGGGTCTGGGGCCAACGTCCTGACTTTC. Its translation is CASSVDGSGANVLTF.

The chain is built from TRBV4-1 and TRBJ1-5; D is uncertain. This CDR3 region has 15 residues. Germline V gene sequence: CDR1 MGHRA, CDR2 YSYEKL. V shed 1 base and J shed 0 bases, with 7 bases lying between them. This CDR3 reads CASSQVAYSNQPQHF. CDR3 bases: TGCGCCAGCAGCCAAGTTGCCTATAGCAATCAGCCCCAGCATTTT.

The rearrangement links TRBV18 to TRBJ2-1, with 8 bases fitting TRBD2. Germline CDR1 KGHSH, CDR2 LQKENI. V gave up 0 bases and J gave up 0 bases; unmatched junction bases: 4. The CDR3 has 17 amino acids. CDR3 DNA: TGTGCCAGCTCACCACCCGGGGGGGGCCGCTCCTACAATGAGCAGTTCTTC. This translates into CASSPPGGGRSYNEQFF. The variable domain in full, completed from reference TRBV18 and TRBJ2-1, reads NAGVMQNPRHLVRRRGQEARLRCSPMKGHSHVYWYRQLPEEGLKFMVYLQKENIIDESGMPKERFSAEFPKEGPSILRIQQVVRGDSAAYFCASSPPGGGRSYNEQFFGPGTRLTVL.

The J gene is TRBJ2-2, the V gene TRBV27; 7 bases are a match to TRBD2. With 6 bases clipped from V and 1 base from J, the junction kept 11 bases outside the gene matches. CDR1 MNHEY and CDR2 SMNVEV come from the germline V gene (reference sequence). CDR3 length: 17 residues. CDR3 DNA: TGTGCCAGCAGCCCCGCTGGGGTAGCGGGGAACACCGGGGAGCTGTTTTTT. Protein product: CASSPAGVAGNTGELFF.

This sequence joins TRBV29-1 and TRBJ1-1, with D possibly being TRBD1 (5 bases). Trimming pared 7 bases from V and 1 base from J, leaving 16 bases between. The germline V gene encodes CDR1 SQVTM and CDR2 ANQGSEA. The CDR3 extends over 14 amino acids. The CDR3 sequence: CSAHASTANTEAFF. The CDR3, as DNA: TGCAGCGCCCACGCCTCGACAGCGAACACTGAAGCTTTCTTT.

The chain couples TRBV19 to TRBJ1-1; D is ambiguous. The V end lost 0 bases, the J end lost 0 bases, and 14 bases lay between the germline ends. The germline gives CDR1 LNHDA, CDR2 SQIVND (reference sequence). The CDR3 loop spans 17 amino acids. Here the CDR3 DNA reads TGTGCCAGTAGTATAGATCTTGTTAGGAGTTTGAACACTGAAGCTTTCTTT. Encoded protein: CASSIDLVRSLNTEAFF.

This rearrangement joins TRBV19 to TRBJ1-5; D is uncertain. The CDR3 contains 14 residues. Trimming stripped 5 bases from V and 4 bases from J, with 12 bases between. Germline CDR1 reads LNHDA; CDR2 reads SQIVND (reference sequence). CDR3 protein: CASSDTSGNQPQHF. The CDR3 DNA reads TGTGCCAGTAGTGATACGTCGGGGAATCAGCCCCAGCATTTT.

The chain is built from TRBV10-1 and TRBJ1-5, with D possibly matching TRBD1 (6 bases). V lost 6 bases, J lost 6 bases, and 21 bases lay in between. CDR3 length equals 16 residues. In germline, CDR1 is WNHNN, CDR2 SYGVQD (reference sequence). Written as DNA, the CDR3 is TGCGCCAGCAGATCATTAAATAGGGGGTCAGGTCAGCCCCAGCATTTT. Amino acids: CASRSLNRGSGQPQHF.

As DNA, the CDR3 is TGTGCCATCAGTGGGGGGGGACAGGTTTCTTATGAGCAGTTCTTC. Its protein is CAISGGGQVSYEQFF. The chain joins TRBV10-3 to TRBJ2-1, with a possible D match to TRBD1 (8 bases). Trimming shortened V by 4 bases and J by 8 bases, and 18 bases separated the two germline ends. CDR1 and CDR2 (germline): ENHRY, SYGVKD. The CDR3 runs 15 residues.

V gene TRBV30 combines with J gene TRBJ2-7; D might be TRBD2 (5 bases). In germline, CDR1 is GTSNPN, CDR2 SVGIG (reference sequence). The V end was cut by 3 bases, the J end by 1 base, with 16 bases between. This CDR3 is 15 amino acids long. CDR3 in amino acids: CAWSYGAGLSYEQYF. Here the CDR3 DNA reads TGTGCCTGGAGCTACGGTGCCGGACTTTCCTACGAGCAGTACTTC.

The J gene is TRBJ1-5, the V gene TRBV2; 8 nucleotides match TRBD1. Germline CDR1 and CDR2: SNHLY and FYNNEI. The J segment lost 1 base and the V segment lost 10 bases, leaving 9 bases of the junction unmatched. The CDR3 is 15 residues long. For the CDR3, the DNA is TGTGCCACCGAGAGGGACAGGACGAGCAATCAGCCCCAGCATTTT. Translating gives CATERDRTSNQPQHF.

This chain connects TRBV6-5 to TRBJ2-5, with TRBD1 matching 7 bases. Looked up from germline, CDR1 is MNHEY and CDR2 is SVGAGI. This CDR3 is built from 13 residues. Trimming removed 5 bases from V and 8 bases from J; junction bases left unmatched: 8. In nucleotides, the CDR3 is TGTGCCAGCAGTCTGGACAGGCTGGGTACCCAGTACTTC. Amino acid sequence: CASSLDRLGTQYF.

The chain carries TRBV28 and TRBJ2-7; possibly TRBD1 for D (6 bases). The CDR3 has 13 residues. Trimming stripped 7 bases from V and 9 bases from J, with 19 bases between. CDR1 MDHEN and CDR2 SYDVKM come from the germline V gene. In nucleotides, the CDR3 is TGTGCCAGCATTGACAGGCGAAAAGTGGGGCAGTACTTC. Protein: CASIDRRKVGQYF.

The chain employs TRBV11-2 and TRBJ2-5; possible D gene TRBD1, 5 bases. The CDR3 sequence is 13 residues long. Deletions cut 3 bases from V and 13 bases from J, with 18 bases between. Germline assignment: CDR1 SGHAT and CDR2 FQNNGV. This CDR3 reads CASSFWGTHEWYF. CDR3 bases: TGTGCCAGCAGCTTTTGGGGCACCCACGAATGGTACTTC.

The V gene is TRBV7-2, the J gene TRBJ2-3, with a tentative D call TRBD1 (6 bases). Trimming cost V 6 bases and J 1 base, with 11 bases left between them. This CDR3 region has 14 residues. Germline V gene sequence: CDR1 SGHTA, CDR2 FQGNSA. The DNA of the CDR3 is TGTGCCAGCAGGGCGGCAGGGGGCACAGATACGCAGTATTTT. Translation gives CASRAAGGTDTQYF.

This chain links TRBV5-1 with TRBJ2-1, with 9 bases that match TRBD2. Germline V gene sequence: CDR1 SGHRS, CDR2 YFSETQ. This CDR3 is built from 16 residues. Trimming at V came to 2 bases and at J to 7 bases, leaving 10 bases not matched to a gene. The CDR3 reads CASSFFGGGAWNEQFF. The CDR3 coding sequence is TGCGCCAGCAGCTTTTTCGGCGGGGGGGCCTGGAATGAGCAGTTCTTC. The full variable domain, its missing parts supplied by reference TRBV5-1 and TRBJ2-1, is KAGVTQTPRYLIKTRGQQVTLSCSPISGHRSVSWYQQTPGQGLQFLFEYFSETQRNKGNFPGRFSGRQFSNSRSEMNVSTLELGDSALYLCASSFFGGGAWNEQFFGPGTRLTVL.